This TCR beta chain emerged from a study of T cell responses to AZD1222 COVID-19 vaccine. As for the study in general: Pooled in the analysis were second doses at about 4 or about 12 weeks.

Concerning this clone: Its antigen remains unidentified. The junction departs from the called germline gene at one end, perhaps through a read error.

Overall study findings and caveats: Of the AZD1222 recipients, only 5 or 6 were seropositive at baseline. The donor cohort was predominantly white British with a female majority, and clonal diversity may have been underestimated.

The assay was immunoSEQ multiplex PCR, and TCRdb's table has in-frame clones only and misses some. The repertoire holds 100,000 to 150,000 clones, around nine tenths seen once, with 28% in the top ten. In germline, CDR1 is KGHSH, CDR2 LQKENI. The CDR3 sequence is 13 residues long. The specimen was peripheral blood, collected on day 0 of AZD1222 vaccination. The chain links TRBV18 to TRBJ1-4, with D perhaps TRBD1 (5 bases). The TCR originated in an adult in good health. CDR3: CASHRGTSEKLFF. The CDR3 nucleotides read TGTGCCAGCCACCGAGGGACTAGTGAAAAACTGTTTTTT. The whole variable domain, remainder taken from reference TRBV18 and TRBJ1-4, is NAGVMQNPRHLVRRRGQEARLRCSPMKGHSHVYWYRQLPEEGLKFMVYLQKENIIDESGMPKERFSAEFPKEGPSILRIQQVVRGDSAAYFCASHRGTSEKLFFGSGTQLSVL.